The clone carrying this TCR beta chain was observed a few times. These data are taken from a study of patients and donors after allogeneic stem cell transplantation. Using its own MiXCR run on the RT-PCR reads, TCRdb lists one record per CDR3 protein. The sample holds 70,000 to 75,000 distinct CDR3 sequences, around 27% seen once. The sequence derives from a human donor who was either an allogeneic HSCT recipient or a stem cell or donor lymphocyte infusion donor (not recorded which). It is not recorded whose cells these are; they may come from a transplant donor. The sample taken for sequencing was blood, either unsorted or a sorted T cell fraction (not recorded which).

DNA of the CDR3: TGCAGCGCAGGGGACAGGGGCCCAAATGAAAAACTGTTTTTT. Translated: CSAGDRGPNEKLFF. The chain carries TRBV29-1 and TRBJ1-4, with 10 bases fitting TRBD1. CDR3 length: 14 residues. V gave up 7 bases and J gave up 5 bases; unmatched junction bases: 7. From germline, CDR1 is SQVTM and CDR2 ANQGSEA.